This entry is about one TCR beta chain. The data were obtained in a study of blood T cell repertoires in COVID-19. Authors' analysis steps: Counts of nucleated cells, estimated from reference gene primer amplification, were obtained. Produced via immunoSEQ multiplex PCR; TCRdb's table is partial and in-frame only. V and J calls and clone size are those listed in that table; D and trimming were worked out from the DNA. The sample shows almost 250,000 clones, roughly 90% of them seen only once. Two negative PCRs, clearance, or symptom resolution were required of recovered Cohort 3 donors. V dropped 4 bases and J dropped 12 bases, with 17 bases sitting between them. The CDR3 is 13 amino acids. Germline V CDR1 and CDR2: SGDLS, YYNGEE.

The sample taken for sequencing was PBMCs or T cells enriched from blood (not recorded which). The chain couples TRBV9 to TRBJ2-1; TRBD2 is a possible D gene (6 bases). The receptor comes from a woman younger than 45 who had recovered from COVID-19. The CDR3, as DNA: TGTGCCAGCAGCAGGGACTTTGTCAATCGGCAGTTCTTC. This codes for CASSRDFVNRQFF.